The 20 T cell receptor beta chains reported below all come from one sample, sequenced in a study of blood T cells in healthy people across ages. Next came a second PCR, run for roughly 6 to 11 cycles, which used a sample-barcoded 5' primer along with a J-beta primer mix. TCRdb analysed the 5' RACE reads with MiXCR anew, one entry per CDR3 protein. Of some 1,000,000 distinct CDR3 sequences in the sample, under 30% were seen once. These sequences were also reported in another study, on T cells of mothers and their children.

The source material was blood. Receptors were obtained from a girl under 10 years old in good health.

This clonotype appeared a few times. The CDR3 bases are TGTGCCAGCAGTTTTCGGGAATTTCAAGAGACCCAGTACTTC. It codes for CASSFREFQETQYF. The chain couples TRBV28 to TRBJ2-5; D is perhaps TRBD2 (5 bases). This CDR3 region has 14 residues. Trimming stripped 3 bases from V and 2 bases from J, with 10 bases between. The germline gives CDR1 MDHEN, CDR2 SYDVKM. The whole variable domain, remainder taken from reference TRBV28 and TRBJ2-5, is DVKVTQSSRYLVKRTGEKVFLECVQDMDHENMFWYRQDPGLGLRLIYFSYDVKMKEKGDIPEGYSVSREKKERFSLILESASTNQTSMYLCASSFREFQETQYFGPGTRLLVL.

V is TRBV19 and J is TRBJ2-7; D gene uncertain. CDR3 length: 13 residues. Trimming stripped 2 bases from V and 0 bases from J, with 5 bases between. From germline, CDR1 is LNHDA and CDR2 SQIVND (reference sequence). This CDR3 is CASSITASYEQYF. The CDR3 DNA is TGTGCCAGTAGTATAACAGCCTCCTACGAGCAGTACTTC.

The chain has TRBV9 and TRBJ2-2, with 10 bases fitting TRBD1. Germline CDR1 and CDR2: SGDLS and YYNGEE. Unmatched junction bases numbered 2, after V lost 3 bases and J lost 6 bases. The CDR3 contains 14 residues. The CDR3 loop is CASSGGQGAGELFF. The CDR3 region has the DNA TGTGCCAGCAGCGGCGGACAGGGGGCCGGGGAGCTGTTTTTT.

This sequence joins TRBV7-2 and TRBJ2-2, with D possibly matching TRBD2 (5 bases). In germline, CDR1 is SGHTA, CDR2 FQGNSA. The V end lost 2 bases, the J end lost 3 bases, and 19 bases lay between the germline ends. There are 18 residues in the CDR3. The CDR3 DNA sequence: TGTGCCAGCAGCTTAAATTCACCCTGGGGAGCCGACACCGGGGAGCTGTTTTTT. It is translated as CASSLNSPWGADTGELFF.

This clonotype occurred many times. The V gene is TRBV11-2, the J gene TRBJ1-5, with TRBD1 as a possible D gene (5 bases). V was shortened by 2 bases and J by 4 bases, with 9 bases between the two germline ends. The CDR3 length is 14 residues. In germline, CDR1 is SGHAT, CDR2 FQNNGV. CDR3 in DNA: TGTGCCAGCAGCTTACGGGACGGAAATCAGCCCCAGCATTTT. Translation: CASSLRDGNQPQHF.

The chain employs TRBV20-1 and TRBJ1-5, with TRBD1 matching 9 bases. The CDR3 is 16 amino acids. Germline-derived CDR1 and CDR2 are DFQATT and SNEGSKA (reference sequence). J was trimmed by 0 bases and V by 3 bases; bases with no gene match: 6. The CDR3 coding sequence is TGCAGTGCTAGGACAGGGGGTTTCTATAGCAATCAGCCCCAGCATTTT. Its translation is CSARTGGFYSNQPQHF.

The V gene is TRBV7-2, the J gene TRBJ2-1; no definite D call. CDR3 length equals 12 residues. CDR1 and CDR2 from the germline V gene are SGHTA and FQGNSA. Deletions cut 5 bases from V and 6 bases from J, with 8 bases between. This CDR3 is CASSMGPNEQFF. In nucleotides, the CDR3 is TGTGCCAGCAGCATGGGCCCCAATGAGCAGTTCTTC.

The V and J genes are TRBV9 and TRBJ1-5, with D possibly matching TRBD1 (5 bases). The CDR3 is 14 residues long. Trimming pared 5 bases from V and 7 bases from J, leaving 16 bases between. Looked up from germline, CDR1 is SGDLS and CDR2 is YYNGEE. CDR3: CASSPTGSLQPQHF. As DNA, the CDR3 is TGTGCCAGCAGTCCCACAGGTTCTTTACAGCCCCAGCATTTT.

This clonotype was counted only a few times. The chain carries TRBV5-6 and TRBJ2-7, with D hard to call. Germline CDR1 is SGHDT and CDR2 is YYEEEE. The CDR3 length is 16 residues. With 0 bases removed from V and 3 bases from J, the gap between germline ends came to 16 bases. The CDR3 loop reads CASSLGLDASIYEQYF. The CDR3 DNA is TGTGCCAGCAGCTTGGGCCTAGATGCCTCGATCTACGAGCAGTACTTC.

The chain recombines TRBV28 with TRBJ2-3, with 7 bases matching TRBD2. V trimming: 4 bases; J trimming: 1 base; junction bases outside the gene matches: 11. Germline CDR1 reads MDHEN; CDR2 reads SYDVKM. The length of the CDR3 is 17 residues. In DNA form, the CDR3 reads TGTGCCAGCAGTTCAATCCGGCGGGAGTGGGGCACAGATACGCAGTATTTT. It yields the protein CASSSIRREWGTDTQYF.

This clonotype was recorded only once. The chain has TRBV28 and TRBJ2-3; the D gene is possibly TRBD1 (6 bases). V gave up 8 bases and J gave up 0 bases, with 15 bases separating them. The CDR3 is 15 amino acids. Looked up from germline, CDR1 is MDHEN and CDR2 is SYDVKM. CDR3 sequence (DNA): TGTGCCAGCTCCGCCGGGACACTGAGCACAGATACGCAGTATTTT. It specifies CASSAGTLSTDTQYF.

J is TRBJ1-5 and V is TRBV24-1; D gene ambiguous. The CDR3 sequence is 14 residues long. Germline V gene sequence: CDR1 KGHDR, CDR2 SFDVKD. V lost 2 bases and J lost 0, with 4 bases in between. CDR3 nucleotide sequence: TGTGCCACCAGTGATTCATTTAGCAATCAGCCCCAGCATTTT. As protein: CATSDSFSNQPQHF.

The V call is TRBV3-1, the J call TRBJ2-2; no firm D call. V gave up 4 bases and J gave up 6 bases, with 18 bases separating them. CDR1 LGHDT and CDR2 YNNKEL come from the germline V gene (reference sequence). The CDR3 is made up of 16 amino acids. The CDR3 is CASSRSLGMGAGELFF. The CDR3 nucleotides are TGTGCCAGCAGCCGAAGCCTAGGAATGGGCGCCGGGGAGCTGTTTTTT. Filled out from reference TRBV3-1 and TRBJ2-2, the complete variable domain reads DTAVSQTPKYLVTQMGNDKSIKCEQNLGHDTMYWYKQDSKKFLKIMFSYNNKELIINETVPNRFSPKSPDKAHLNLHINSLELGDSAVYFCASSRSLGMGAGELFFGEGSRLTVL.

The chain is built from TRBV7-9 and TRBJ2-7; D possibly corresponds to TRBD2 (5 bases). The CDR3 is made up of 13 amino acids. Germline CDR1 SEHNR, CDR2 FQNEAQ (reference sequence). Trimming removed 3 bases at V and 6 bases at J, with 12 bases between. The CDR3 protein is CASSFRGLGEQYF. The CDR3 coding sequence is TGTGCCAGCAGCTTTCGAGGGCTTGGCGAGCAGTACTTC.

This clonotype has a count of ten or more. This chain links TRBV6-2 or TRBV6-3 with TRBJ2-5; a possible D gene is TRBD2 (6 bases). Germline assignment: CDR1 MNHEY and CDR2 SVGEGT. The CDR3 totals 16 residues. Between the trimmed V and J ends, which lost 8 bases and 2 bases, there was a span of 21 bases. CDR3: CASGGREPQRQETQYF. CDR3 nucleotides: TGTGCCAGCGGTGGACGGGAGCCCCAAAGACAAGAGACCCAGTACTTC.

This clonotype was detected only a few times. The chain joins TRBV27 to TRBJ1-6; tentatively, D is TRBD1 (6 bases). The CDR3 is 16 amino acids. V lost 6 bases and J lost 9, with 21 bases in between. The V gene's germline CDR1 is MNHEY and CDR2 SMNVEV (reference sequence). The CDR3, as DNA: TGTGCCAGCAGCATAGGGGGGGCGCTGGTTTCTTCACCCCTCCACTTT. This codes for CASSIGGALVSSPLHF.

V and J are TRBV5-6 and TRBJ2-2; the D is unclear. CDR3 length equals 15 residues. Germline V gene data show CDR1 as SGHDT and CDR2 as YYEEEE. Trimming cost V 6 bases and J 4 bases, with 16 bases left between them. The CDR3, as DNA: TGTGCCAGCAACCGACGGTCTAGGGCCACCGGGGAGCTGTTTTTT. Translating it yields CASNRRSRATGELFF.

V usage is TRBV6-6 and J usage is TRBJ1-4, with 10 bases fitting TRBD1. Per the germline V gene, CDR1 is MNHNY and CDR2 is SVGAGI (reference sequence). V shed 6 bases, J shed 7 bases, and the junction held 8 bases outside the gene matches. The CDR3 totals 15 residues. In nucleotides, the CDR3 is TGTGCCAGCAGCTGGGACAGGGGCCGGGGTGAAAAACTGTTTTTT. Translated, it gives CASSWDRGRGEKLFF.

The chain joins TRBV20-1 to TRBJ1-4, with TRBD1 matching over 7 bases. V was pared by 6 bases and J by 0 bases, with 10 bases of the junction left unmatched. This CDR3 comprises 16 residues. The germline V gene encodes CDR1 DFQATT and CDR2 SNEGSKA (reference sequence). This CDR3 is CSAVRTGTATNEKLFF. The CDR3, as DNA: TGCAGTGCGGTCCGAACCGGGACAGCAACTAATGAAAAACTGTTTTTT.

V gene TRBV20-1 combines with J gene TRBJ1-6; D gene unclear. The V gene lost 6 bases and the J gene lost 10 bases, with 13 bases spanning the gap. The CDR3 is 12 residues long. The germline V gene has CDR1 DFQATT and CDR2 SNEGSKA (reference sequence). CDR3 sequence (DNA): TGCAGTGCGGTATTGCCGGGGTCACCCCTCCACTTT. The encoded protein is CSAVLPGSPLHF.